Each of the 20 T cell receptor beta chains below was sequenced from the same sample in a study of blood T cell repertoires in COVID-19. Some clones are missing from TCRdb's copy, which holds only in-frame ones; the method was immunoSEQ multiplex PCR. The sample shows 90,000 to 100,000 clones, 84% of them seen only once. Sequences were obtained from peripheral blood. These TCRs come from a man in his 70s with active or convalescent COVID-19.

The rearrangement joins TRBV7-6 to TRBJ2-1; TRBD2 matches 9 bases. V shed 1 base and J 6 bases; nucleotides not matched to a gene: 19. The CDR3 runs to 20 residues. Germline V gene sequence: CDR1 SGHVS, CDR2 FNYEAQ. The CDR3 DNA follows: TGTGCCAGCAGCTTAGTTACGGGGGATTTTCGCGGGGGGGCCCCCAATGAGCAGTTCTTC. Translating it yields CASSLVTGDFRGGAPNEQFF.

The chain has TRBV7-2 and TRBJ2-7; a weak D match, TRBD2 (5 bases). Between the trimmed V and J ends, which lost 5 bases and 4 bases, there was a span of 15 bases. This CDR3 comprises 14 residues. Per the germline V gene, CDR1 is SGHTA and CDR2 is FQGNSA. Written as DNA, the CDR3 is TGTGCCAGCAGCCTCCAGACTACTAGTTACGAGCAGTACTTC. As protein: CASSLQTTSYEQYF.

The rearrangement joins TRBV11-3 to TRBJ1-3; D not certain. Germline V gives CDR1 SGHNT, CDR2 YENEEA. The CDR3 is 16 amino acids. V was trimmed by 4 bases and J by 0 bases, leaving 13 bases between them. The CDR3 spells CASSSQKRNSGNTIYF. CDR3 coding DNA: TGTGCCAGCAGCTCCCAAAAGAGGAACTCTGGAAACACCATATATTTT.

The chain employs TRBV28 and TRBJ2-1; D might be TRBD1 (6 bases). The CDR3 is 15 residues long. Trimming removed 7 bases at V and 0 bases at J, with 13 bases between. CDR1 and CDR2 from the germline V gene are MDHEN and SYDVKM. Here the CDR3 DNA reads TGTGCCAGCATCCCACTAGGGGGCTCCTACAATGAGCAGTTCTTC. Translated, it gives CASIPLGGSYNEQFF. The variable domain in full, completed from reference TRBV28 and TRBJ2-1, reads DVKVTQSSRYLVKRTGEKVFLECVQDMDHENMFWYRQDPGLGLRLIYFSYDVKMKEKGDIPEGYSVSREKKERFSLILESASTNQTSMYLCASIPLGGSYNEQFFGPGTRLTVL.

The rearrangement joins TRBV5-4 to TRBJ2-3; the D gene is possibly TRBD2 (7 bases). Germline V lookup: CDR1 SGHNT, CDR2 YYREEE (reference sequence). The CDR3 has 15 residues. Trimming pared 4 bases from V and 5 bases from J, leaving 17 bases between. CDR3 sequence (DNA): TGTGCCAGCAGCCTGGGGGGGCTAGGTGGAGATACGCAGTATTTT. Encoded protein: CASSLGGLGGDTQYF.

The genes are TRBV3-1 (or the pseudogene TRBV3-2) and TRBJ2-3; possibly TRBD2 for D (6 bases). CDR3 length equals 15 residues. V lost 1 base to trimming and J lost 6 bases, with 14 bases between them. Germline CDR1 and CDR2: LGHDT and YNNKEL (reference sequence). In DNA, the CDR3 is TGTGCCAGCAGCCAAGGGGGACTCCCTCGGGATACGCAGTATTTT. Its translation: CASSQGGLPRDTQYF.

Here the CDR3 DNA reads TGTGCCAGCAGTCGACAGGGCCCCTATGGCTACACCTTC. This encodes CASSRQGPYGYTF. The J gene is TRBJ1-2, the V gene TRBV28, with 7 bases identical to TRBD1. In germline, CDR1 is MDHEN, CDR2 SYDVKM. V lost 5 bases, J lost 4 bases, and 4 bases stayed unmatched. The CDR3 spans 13 residues.

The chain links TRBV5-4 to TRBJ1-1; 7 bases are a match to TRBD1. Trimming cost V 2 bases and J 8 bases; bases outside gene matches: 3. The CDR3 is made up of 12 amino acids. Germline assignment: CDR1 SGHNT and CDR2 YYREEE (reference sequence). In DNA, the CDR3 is TGTGCCAGCAGCTTACAGACAGGGGAAGCTTTCTTT. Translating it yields CASSLQTGEAFF.

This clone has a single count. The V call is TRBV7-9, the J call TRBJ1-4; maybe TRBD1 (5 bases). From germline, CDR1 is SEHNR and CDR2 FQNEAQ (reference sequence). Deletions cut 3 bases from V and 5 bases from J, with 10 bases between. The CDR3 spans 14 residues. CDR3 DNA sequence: TGTGCCAGCAGCTTCGGGGGGTTAAATGAAAAACTGTTTTTT. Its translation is CASSFGGLNEKLFF.

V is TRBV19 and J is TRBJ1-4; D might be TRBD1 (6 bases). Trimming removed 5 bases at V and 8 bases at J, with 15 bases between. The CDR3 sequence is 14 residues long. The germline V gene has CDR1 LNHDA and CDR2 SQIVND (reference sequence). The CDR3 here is CASSSPGEYEKLFF. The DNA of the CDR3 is TGTGCCAGTAGTTCTCCAGGGGAGTACGAAAAACTGTTTTTT.

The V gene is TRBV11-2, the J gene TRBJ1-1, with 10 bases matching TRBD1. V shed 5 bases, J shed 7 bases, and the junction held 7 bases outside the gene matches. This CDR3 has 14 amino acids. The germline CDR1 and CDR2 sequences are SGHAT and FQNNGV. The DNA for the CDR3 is TGTGCCAGCAGCGCGGGACAGGGGAAGGTTGAAGCTTTCTTT. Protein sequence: CASSAGQGKVEAFF.

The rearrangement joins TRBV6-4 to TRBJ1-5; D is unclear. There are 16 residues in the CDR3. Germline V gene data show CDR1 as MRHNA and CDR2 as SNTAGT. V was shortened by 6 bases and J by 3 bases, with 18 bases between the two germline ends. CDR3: CASRAGFSQPNQPQHF. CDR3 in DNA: TGTGCCAGCAGGGCCGGGTTTTCCCAACCCAATCAGCCCCAGCATTTT.

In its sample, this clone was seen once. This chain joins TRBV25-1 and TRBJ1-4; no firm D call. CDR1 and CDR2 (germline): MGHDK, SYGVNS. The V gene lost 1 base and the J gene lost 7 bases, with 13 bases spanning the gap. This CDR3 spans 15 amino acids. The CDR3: CASSELEGVIEKLFF. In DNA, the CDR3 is TGTGCCAGCAGTGAATTGGAGGGAGTGATTGAAAAACTGTTTTTT.

The CDR3 loop reads CASSPLGTGKNIQYF. Written as DNA, the CDR3 is TGTGCCAGCAGCCCACTCGGGACAGGGAAAAACATTCAGTACTTC. This chain uses TRBV2 with TRBJ2-4; 9 nucleotides line up with TRBD1. This CDR3 is 15 amino acids long. Germline V CDR1 and CDR2: SNHLY, FYNNEI. The V and J ends lost 6 bases and 4 bases, in that order; junction bases with no gene match: 7.

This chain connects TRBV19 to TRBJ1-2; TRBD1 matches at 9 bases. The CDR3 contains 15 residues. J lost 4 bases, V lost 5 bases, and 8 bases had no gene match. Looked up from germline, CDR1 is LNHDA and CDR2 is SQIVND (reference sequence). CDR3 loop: CASSDGQGTLYGYTF. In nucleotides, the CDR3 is TGTGCCAGTAGTGACGGACAGGGGACCCTCTATGGCTACACCTTC.

CDR3 DNA sequence: TGTGCCAGCAGCTTAGAAACAGAAGCTTTCTTT. The encoded protein is CASSLETEAFF. The chain couples TRBV7-9 to TRBJ1-1, with unresolved D. V was clipped by 1 base and J by 8 bases, with 5 bases between them. Germline V gene data show CDR1 as SEHNR and CDR2 as FQNEAQ (reference sequence). CDR3 length: 11 residues. The whole variable domain, remainder taken from reference TRBV7-9 and TRBJ1-1, is DTGVSQNPRHKITKRGQNVTFRCDPISEHNRLYWYRQTLGQGPEFLTYFQNEAQLEKSRLLSDRFSAERPKGSFSTLEIQRTEQGDSAMYLCASSLETEAFFGQGTRLTVV.

CDR3 sequence reads: CASSQRSLTGTANEKLFF. The CDR3 DNA sequence: TGCGCCAGCAGCCAAAGGTCCCTCACCGGGACAGCTAATGAAAAACTGTTTTTT. The chain uses TRBV4-3 and TRBJ1-4; TRBD1 matches at 7 bases. CDR1 and CDR2 (germline): LGHNA, YSLEER. The CDR3 totals 18 residues. Trimming at V came to 2 bases and at J to 3 bases, leaving 12 bases not matched to a gene.

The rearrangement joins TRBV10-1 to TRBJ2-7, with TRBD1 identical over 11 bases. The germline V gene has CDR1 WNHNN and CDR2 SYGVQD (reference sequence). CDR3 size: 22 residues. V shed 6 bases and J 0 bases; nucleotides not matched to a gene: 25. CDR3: CASSLKRVFGTGGPPSSYEQYF. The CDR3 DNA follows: TGCGCCAGCAGCCTAAAGCGGGTATTTGGGACAGGGGGTCCTCCTAGCTCCTACGAGCAGTACTTC.

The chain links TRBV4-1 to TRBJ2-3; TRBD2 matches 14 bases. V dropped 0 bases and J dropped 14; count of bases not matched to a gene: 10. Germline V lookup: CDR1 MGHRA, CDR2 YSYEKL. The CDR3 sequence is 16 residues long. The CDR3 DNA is TGCGCCAGCAGCCAAGATAACTGGACTAGCGGGGGGAGGCGGTATTTT. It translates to CASSQDNWTSGGRRYF.

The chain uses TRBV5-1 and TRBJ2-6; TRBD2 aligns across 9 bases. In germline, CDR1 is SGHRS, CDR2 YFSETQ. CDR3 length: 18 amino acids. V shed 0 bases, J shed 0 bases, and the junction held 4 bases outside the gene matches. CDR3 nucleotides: TGCGCCAGCAGCTTGGCCGGCGGGGGGGCCTCTGGGGCCAACGTCCTGACTTTC. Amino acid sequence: CASSLAGGGASGANVLTF.